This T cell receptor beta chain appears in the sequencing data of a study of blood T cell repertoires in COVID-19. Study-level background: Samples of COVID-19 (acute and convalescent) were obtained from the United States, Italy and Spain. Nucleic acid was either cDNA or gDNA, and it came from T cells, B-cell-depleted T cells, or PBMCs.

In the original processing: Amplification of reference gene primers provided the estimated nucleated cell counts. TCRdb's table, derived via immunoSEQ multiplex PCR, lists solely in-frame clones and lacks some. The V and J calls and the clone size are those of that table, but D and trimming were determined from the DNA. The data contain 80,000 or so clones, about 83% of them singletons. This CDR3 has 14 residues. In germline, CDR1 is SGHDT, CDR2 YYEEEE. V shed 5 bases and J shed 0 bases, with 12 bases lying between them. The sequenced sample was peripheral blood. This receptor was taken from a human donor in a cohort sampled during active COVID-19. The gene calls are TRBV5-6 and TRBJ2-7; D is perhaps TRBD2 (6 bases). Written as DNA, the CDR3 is TGTGCCAGCAGTTCCGGGACTTACTCCTACGAGCAGTACTTC. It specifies CASSSGTYSYEQYF.